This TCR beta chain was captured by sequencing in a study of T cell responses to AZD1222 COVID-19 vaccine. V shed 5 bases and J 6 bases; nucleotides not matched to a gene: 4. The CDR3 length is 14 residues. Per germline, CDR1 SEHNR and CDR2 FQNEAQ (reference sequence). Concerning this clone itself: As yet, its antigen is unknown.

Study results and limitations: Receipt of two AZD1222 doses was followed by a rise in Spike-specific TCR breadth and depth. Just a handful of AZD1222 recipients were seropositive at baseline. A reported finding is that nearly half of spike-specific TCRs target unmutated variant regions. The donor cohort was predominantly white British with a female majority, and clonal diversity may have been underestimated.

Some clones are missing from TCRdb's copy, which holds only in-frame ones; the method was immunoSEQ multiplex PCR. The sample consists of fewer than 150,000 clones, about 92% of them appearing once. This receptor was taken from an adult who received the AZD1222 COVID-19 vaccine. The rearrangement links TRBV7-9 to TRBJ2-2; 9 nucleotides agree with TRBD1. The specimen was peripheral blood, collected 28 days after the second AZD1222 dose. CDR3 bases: TGTGCCAGCAGCGGGACAGGGAGGGCCGGGGAGCTGTTTTTT. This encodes CASSGTGRAGELFF.